This paragraph covers one T cell receptor (beta chain) sequence. CDR3 length: 16 amino acids. Per germline, CDR1 KGHSH and CDR2 LQKENI. Germline trimming cut 2 bases from V and 0 bases from J; bases unmatched to any gene: 2. This entry belongs to a study of blood T cell repertoires in COVID-19. TCRdb's table, derived via immunoSEQ multiplex PCR, lists solely in-frame clones and lacks some. The sample shows nearly 200,000 clones, roughly nine tenths of them seen only once. The chain is built from TRBV18 and TRBJ1-3; 9 bases align to TRBD1. The material sequenced was peripheral blood. The source is a woman between 65 and 79 years old with acute or convalescent COVID-19. The CDR3 DNA is TGTGCCAGCTCACCAGGACAGGGGTACTCTGGAAACACCATATATTTT. This gives the protein CASSPGQGYSGNTIYF.